These T cell receptor beta chains were read from a single sample in a study of lung T cells in sarcoidosis with Löfgren's syndrome. MiXCR, applied by TCRdb to the reads, yields one record per CDR3 protein. The table has 15,000 to 25,000 distinct CDR3 sequences, around a fifth seen once; the top ten hold roughly 0.77%. Material for sequencing was CD4+ T cells from bronchoalveolar lavage. All receptors come from a human donor with sarcoidosis (Löfgren's syndrome or another form), or a control subject (not recorded which). The CDR3 runs from the conserved cysteine through the conserved F or W. The D gene is left open where the match is weak.

j_gene | v_gene | d_gene | CDR3aa
TRBJ2-4 | TRBV28 | TRBD2 | CASTPRGRLAKNIQYF
TRBJ2-7 | TRBV7-9 | . | CASSLAVGNGDYYEQYF
TRBJ2-1 | TRBV19 | . | CASGPRNEQFF
TRBJ1-2 | TRBV19 | TRBD1 | CASSPRTGGAGLDGYTF
TRBJ2-5 | TRBV12-3/TRBV12-4 | . | CASSLGGGETQYF
TRBJ2-7 | TRBV10-3 | . | CAISEEGQIAYEQYF
TRBJ2-5 | TRBV12-3/TRBV12-4 | . | CASSVRGRQETQYF
TRBJ2-4 | TRBV10-3 | . | CAISEAMTEPLAKNIQYF
TRBJ2-7 | TRBV24-1 | TRBD2 | CATRAGDSYEQYF
TRBJ2-3 | TRBV10-3 | . | CAISSVGSGTDTQYF
TRBJ2-1 | TRBV19 | TRBD2 | CASIREGPYNEQFF
TRBJ2-5 | TRBV12-3/TRBV12-4 | TRBD2 | CASTRSLAANQETQYF
TRBJ2-2 | TRBV19 | TRBD2 | CASQELAGADTGELFF
TRBJ1-5 | TRBV10-3 | . | CAISESTRGNQPQHF
TRBJ1-2 | TRBV6-1 | . | CASSQDLYGYTF
TRBJ2-1 | TRBV3-1 | . | CASSQAPGPYNEQFF